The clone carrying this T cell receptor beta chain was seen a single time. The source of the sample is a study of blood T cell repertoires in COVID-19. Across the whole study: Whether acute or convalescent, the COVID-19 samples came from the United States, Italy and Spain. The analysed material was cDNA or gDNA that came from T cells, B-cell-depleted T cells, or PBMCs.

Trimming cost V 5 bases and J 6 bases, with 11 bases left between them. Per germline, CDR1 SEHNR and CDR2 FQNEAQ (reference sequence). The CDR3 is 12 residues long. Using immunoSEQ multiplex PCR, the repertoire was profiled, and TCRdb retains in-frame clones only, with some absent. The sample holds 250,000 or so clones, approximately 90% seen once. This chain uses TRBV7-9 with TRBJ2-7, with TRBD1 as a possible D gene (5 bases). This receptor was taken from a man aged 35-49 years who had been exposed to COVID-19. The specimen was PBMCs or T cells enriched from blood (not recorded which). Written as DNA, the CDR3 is TGTGCCAGCAGCCGCTCCAGGGCCGAGCAGTACTTC. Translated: CASSRSRAEQYF.